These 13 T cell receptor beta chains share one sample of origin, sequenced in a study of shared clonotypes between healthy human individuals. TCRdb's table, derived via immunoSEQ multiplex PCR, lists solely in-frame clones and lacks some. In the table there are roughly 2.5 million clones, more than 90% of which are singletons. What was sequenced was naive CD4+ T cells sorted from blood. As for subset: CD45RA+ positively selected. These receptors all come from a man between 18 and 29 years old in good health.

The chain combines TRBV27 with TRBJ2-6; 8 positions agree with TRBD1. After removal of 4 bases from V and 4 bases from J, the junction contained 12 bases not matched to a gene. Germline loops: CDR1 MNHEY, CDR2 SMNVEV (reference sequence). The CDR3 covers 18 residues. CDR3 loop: CASSYHGQGVEGANVLTF. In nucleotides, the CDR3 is TGTGCCAGCAGTTACCACGGACAGGGAGTAGAAGGGGCCAACGTCCTGACTTTC.

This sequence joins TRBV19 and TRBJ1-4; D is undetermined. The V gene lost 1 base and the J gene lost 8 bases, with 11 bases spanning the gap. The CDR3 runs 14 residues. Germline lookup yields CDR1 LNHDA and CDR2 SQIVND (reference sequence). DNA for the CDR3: TGTGCCAGTAGTATAGCCCCGATGGGGGAAAAACTGTTTTTT. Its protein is CASSIAPMGEKLFF.

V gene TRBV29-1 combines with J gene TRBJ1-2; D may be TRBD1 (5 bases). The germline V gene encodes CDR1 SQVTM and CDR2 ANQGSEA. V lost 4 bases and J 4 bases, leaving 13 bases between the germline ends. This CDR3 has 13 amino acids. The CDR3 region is CSVASGGIYGYTF. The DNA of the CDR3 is TGCAGCGTTGCCTCGGGGGGTATCTATGGCTACACCTTC.

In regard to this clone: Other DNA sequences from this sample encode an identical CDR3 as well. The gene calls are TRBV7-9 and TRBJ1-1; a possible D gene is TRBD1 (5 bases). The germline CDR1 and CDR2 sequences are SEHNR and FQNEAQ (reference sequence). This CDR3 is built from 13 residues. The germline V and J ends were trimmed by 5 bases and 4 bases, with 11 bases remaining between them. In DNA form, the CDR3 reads TGTGCCAGCAGCCTTACGGGGGGCACTGAAGCTTTCTTT. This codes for CASSLTGGTEAFF. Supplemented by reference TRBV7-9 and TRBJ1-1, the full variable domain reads DTGVSQNPRHKITKRGQNVTFRCDPISEHNRLYWYRQTLGQGPEFLTYFQNEAQLEKSRLLSDRFSAERPKGSFSTLEIQRTEQGDSAMYLCASSLTGGTEAFFGQGTRLTVV.

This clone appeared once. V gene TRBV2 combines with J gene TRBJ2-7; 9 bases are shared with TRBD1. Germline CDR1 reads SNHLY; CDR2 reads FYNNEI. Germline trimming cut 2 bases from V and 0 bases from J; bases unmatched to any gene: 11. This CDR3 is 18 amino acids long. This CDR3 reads CASSETGTGRVGSYEQYF. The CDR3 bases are TGTGCCAGCAGTGAAACCGGGACAGGGAGAGTCGGCTCCTACGAGCAGTACTTC.

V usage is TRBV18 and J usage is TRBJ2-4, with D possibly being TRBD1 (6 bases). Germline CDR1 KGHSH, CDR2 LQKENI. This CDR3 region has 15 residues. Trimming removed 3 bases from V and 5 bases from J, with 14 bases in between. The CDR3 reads CASSPQSRGQNIQYF. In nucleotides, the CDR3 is TGTGCCAGCTCACCGCAAAGCAGGGGACAAAACATTCAGTACTTC.

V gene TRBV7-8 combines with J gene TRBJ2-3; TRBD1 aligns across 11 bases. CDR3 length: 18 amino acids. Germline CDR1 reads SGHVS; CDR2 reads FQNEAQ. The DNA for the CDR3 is TGTGCTATAAGAGGTGGACAGGGGGCGCAGGTTAGCACAGATACGCAGTATTTT. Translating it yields CAIRGGQGAQVSTDTQYF.

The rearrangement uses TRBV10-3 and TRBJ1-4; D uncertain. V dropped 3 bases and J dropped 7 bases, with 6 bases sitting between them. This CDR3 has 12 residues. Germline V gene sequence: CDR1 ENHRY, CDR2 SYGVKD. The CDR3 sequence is CAISEFSEKLFF. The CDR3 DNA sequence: TGTGCCATCAGTGAATTCAGTGAAAAACTGTTTTTT.

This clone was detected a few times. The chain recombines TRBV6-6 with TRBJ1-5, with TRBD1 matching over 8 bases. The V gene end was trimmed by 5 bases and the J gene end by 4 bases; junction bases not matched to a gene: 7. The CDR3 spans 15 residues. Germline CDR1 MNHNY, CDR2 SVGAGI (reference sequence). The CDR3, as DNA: TGTGCCAGCAGTCCAGGACAGGGCGGTAATCAGCCCCAGCATTTT. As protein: CASSPGQGGNQPQHF.

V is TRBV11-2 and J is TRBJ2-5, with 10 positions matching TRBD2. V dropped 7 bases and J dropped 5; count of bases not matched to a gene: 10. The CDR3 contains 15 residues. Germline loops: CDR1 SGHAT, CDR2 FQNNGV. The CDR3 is CASTLRASGSETQYF. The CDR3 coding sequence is TGTGCCAGCACCCTGCGGGCTAGCGGGAGTGAGACCCAGTACTTC.

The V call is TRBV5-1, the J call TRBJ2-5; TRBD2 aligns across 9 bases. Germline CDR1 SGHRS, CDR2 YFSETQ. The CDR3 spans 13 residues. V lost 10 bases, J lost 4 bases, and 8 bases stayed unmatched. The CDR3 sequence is CASAGGSTETQYF. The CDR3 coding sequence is TGCGCCTCCGCGGGGGGGTCAACAGAGACCCAGTACTTC.

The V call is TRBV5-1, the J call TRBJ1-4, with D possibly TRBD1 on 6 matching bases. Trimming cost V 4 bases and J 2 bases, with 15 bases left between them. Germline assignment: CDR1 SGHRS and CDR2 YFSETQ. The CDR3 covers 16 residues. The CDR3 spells CASSTALQGTNEKLFF. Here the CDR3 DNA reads TGCGCCAGCAGCACTGCCCTACAGGGTACTAATGAAAAACTGTTTTTT.

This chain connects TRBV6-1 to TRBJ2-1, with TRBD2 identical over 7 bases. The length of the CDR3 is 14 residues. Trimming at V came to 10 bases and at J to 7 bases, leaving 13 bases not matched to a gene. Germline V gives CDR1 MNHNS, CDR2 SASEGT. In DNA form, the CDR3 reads TGTGCCACCAGGTTTATGAGCGGGGTGAATGAGCAGTTCTTC. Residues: CATRFMSGVNEQFF.